The entry below describes one T cell receptor beta chain. The sample originates from a study of blood T cell repertoires in COVID-19. Study summary: COVID-19 samples, acute and convalescent, were from the United States, Italy and Spain. PBMCs, B-cell-depleted T cells, or T cells were the source of the cDNA or gDNA that made up the material.

This CDR3 is built from 17 residues. With 9 bases clipped from V and 2 bases from J, the junction kept 17 bases outside the gene matches. Looked up from germline, CDR1 is LNHDA and CDR2 is SQIVND (reference sequence). Assay used: immunoSEQ multiplex PCR; TCRdb lists only in-frame clones, some missing. The sample yields roughly 250,000 clones, under 85% seen once. Seattle's cohort entered during active infection and was followed longitudinally. This chain uses TRBV19 with TRBJ2-3, with TRBD1 matching over 7 bases. Sequenced input: peripheral blood. This receptor was obtained from a human donor with COVID-19, enrolled during active disease. The donor label of this sample is uncertain. Here the CDR3 reads CASGSGSGGDPTDTQYF. The CDR3, as DNA: TGTGCCAGCGGTTCAGGGTCAGGGGGAGATCCCACAGATACGCAGTATTTT.